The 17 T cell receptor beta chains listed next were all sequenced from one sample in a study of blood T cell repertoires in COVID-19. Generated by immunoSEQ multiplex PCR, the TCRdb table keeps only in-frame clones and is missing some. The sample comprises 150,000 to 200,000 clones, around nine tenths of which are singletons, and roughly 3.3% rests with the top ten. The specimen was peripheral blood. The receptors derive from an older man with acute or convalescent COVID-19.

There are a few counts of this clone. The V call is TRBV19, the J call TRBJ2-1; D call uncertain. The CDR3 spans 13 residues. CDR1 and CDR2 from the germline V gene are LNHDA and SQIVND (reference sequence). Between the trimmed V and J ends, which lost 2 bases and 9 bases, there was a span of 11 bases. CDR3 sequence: CASSIYLKAEQFF. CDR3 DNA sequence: TGTGCCAGTAGTATATATCTAAAAGCTGAGCAGTTCTTC.

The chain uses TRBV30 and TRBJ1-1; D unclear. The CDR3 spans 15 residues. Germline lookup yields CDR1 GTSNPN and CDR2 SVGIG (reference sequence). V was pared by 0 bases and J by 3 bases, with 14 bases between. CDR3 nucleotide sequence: TGTGCCTGGAGTGTACCTCTACAGCCGGACACTGAAGCTTTCTTT. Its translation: CAWSVPLQPDTEAFF. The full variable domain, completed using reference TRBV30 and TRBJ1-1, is SQTIHQWPATLVQPVGSPLSLECTVEGTSNPNLYWYRQAAGRGLQLLFYSVGIGQISSEVPQNLSASRPQDRQFILSSKKLLLSDSGFYLCAWSVPLQPDTEAFFGQGTRLTVV.

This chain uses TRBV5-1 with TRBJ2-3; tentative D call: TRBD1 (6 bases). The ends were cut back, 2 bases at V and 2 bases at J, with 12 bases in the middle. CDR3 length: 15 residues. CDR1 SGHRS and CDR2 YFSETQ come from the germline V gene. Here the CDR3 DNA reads TGCGCCAGCAGCTTCACCGGGACACCCACAGATACGCAGTATTTT. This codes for CASSFTGTPTDTQYF. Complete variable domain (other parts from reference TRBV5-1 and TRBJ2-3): KAGVTQTPRYLIKTRGQQVTLSCSPISGHRSVSWYQQTPGQGLQFLFEYFSETQRNKGNFPGRFSGRQFSNSRSEMNVSTLELGDSALYLCASSFTGTPTDTQYFGPGTRLTVL.

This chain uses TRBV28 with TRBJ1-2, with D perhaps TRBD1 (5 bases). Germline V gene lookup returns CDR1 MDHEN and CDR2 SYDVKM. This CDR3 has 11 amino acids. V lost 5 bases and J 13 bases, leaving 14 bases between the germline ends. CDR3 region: CASSRTGRPTF. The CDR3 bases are TGTGCCAGCAGTCGAACAGGCCGTCCCACCTTC.

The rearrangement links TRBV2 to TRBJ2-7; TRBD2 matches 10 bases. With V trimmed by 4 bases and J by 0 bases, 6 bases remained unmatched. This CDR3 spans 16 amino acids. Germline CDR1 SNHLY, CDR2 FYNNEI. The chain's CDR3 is CASSASGLAVSYEQYF. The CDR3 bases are TGTGCCAGCAGTGCCTCCGGACTAGCGGTCTCCTACGAGCAGTACTTC.

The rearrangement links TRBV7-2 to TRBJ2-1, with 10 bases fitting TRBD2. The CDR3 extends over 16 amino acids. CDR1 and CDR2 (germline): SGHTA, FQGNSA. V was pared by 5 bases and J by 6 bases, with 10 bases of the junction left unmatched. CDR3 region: CASSRISGRPINEQFF. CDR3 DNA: TGTGCCAGCAGCCGGATTAGCGGGAGGCCAATCAATGAGCAGTTCTTC.

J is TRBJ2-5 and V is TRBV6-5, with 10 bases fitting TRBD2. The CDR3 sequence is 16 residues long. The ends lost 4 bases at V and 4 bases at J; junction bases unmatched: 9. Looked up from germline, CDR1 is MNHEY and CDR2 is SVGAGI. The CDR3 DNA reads TGTGCCAGCAGTTCCGCTAGCGGGGGACTAGGAGAGACCCAGTACTTC. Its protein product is CASSSASGGLGETQYF.

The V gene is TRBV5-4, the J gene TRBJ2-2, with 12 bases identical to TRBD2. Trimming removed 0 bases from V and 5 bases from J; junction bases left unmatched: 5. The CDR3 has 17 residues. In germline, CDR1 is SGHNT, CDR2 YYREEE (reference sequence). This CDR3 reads CASSLGLAGGQTGELFF. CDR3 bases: TGTGCCAGCAGCTTGGGTCTAGCGGGGGGGCAAACCGGGGAGCTGTTTTTT.

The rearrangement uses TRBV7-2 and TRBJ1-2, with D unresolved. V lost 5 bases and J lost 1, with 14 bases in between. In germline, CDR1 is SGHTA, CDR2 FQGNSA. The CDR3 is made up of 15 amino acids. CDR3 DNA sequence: TGTGCCAGCAGCCCAGGCCAGGCCGTTAACTATGGCTACACCTTC. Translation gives CASSPGQAVNYGYTF. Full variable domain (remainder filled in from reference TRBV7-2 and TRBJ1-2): GAGVSQSPSNKVTEKGKDVELRCDPISGHTALYWYRQSLGQGLEFLIYFQGNSAPDKSGLPSDRFSAERTGGSVSTLTIQRTQQEDSAVYLCASSPGQAVNYGYTFGSGTRLTVV.

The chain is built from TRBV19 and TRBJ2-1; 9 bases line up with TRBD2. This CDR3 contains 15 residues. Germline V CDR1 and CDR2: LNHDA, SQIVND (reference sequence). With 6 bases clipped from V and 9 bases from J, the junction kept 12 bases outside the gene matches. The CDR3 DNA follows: TGTGCCAGTAGCCCTCGGCGGGGGGGGCGGCGTGAGCAGTTCTTC. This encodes CASSPRRGGRREQFF.

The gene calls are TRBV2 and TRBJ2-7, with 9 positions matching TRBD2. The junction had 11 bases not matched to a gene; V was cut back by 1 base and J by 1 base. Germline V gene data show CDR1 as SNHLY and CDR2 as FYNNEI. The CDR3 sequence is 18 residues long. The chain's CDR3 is CASSEGLAGEFGSYEQYF. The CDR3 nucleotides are TGTGCCAGCAGTGAAGGATTAGCGGGAGAATTTGGGTCCTACGAGCAGTACTTC.

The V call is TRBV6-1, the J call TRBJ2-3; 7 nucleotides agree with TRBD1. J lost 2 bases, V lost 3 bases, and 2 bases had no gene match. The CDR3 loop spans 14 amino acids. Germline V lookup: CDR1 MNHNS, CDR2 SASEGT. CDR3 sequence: CASSDRGITDTQYF. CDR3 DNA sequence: TGTGCCAGCAGTGACAGGGGGATCACAGATACGCAGTATTTT.

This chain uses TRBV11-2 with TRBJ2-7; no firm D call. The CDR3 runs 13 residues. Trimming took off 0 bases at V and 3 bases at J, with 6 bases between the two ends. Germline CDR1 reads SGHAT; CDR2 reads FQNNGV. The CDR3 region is CASSLDSLYEQYF. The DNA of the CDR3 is TGTGCCAGCAGCTTAGATTCTCTCTACGAGCAGTACTTC.

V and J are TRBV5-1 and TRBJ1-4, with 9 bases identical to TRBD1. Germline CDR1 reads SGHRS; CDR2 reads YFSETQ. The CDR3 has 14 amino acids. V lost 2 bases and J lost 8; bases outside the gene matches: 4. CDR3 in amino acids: CASSFRDREEKLFF. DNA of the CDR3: TGCGCCAGCAGCTTCCGGGACAGGGAGGAAAAACTGTTTTTT.

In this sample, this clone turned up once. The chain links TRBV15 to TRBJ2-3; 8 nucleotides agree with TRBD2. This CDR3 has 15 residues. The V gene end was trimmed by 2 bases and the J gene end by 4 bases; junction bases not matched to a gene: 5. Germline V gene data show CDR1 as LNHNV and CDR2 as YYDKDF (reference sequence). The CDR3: CATSRKAGESDTQYF. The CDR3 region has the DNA TGTGCCACCAGCAGAAAAGCGGGAGAGTCAGATACGCAGTATTTT.

The CDR3 sequence is CASSARTGVGSPLHF. CDR3 coding DNA: TGTGCCAGCAGTGCCAGGACAGGGGTTGGATCACCCCTCCACTTT. V gene TRBV6-6 combines with J gene TRBJ1-6, with 9 positions matching TRBD1. The CDR3 totals 15 residues. From germline, CDR1 is MNHNY and CDR2 SVGAGI (reference sequence). The J segment lost 10 bases and the V segment lost 5 bases, leaving 9 bases of the junction unmatched.

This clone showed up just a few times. The CDR3 reads CARRGPKVWPQHF. The DNA for the CDR3 is TGTGCAAGGCGGGGGCCCAAGGTTTGGCCCCAGCATTTT. This chain connects TRBV5-6 to TRBJ1-5, with D maybe TRBD1 (6 bases). The length of the CDR3 is 13 residues. CDR1 and CDR2 from the germline V gene are SGHDT and YYEEEE.